The sequence of this T cell receptor beta chain was determined in a study of beta chain features in type 1 diabetes. Broader study findings: cDNA-based reads could over-represent cells with high TCR expression. Across patients, naive, central memory and Treg TCRB repertoires exhibited apparently greater similarity than was observed across healthy donors. VDJ junctions sequenced from type 1 diabetes patients showed fewer insertions and more deletions.

This clone occurred a few times. What it binds is unknown. Other nucleotide sequences from this sample produce the same CDR3. Expressed TCRB transcripts were sequenced after all isolated RNA was converted to cDNA. Libraries were prepared by immunoSEQ multiplex PCR; TCRdb keeps only in-frame clonotypes and omits some of them. The sample has some 900,000 clones, roughly 16% seen once; the top ten hold 0.02% to 0.025%. CDR3 length: 12 residues. CDR1 and CDR2 from the germline V gene are LNHNV and YYDKDF (reference sequence). Trimming took off 1 base at V and 5 bases at J, with 5 bases between the two ends.

The clonotype was recovered from a woman under 30 in good health. V gene TRBV15 combines with J gene TRBJ2-5, with a tentative D call TRBD2 (5 bases). What was sequenced was naive CD4+ T cells from blood. The CDR3 DNA sequence: TGTGCCACCAGCAGAGGAGGGGAGACCCAGTACTTC. Amino acids: CATSRGGETQYF.